Below, 27 T cell receptor beta chains from the same sample are listed, as sequenced in a study of T cells in Graves' hyperthyroidism and ophthalmopathy. Regions amplified from RNA transcripts were the TCR beta CDR3 regions. The HTBI primer set drove a first-round RT-PCR of the TCR CDR3. TCRdb re-called the multiplex PCR reads with MiXCR, one entry per CDR3 protein. This table has a few hundred thousand distinct CDR3 sequences, roughly 18% appearing once. Source material: blood. Source of these receptors: a woman in her fifties or sixties with Graves' hyperthyroidism.

This chain uses TRBV10-1 with TRBJ1-5; 9 bases map to TRBD1. CDR1 and CDR2 from the germline V gene are WNHNN and SYGVQD (reference sequence). V shed 0 bases and J 5 bases; nucleotides not matched to a gene: 2. CDR3 length equals 15 residues. CDR3: CASSESTGGDQPQHF. CDR3 coding DNA: TGCGCCAGCAGTGAGTCTACAGGGGGCGATCAGCCCCAGCATTTT.

There are a few counts of this clonotype. The chain links TRBV5-1 to TRBJ1-1; the D is unclear. Germline values: CDR1 SGHRS, CDR2 YFSETQ. The CDR3 consists of 14 residues. V dropped 4 bases and J dropped 3 bases, with 13 bases sitting between them. The CDR3 nucleotides are TGCGCCAGCAGCCTGTATTTAATGGACACTGAAGCTTTCTTT. It encodes CASSLYLMDTEAFF.

This clonotype was observed many times. The chain couples TRBV5-6 to TRBJ2-7, with 11 bases fitting TRBD1. Germline values: CDR1 SGHDT, CDR2 YYEEEE. J lost 3 bases, V lost 2 bases, and 7 bases had no gene match. The CDR3 is 16 residues long. The CDR3 DNA follows: TGTGCCAGCAGCTTTTTCGGGACAGGGGGAGACTACGAGCAGTACGTC. This encodes CASSFFGTGGDYEQYV.

This clonotype was seen more than once but under ten times. The V call is TRBV20-1, the J call TRBJ1-2, with 11 bases identical to TRBD1. Germline V lookup: CDR1 DFQATT, CDR2 SNEGSKA (reference sequence). V shed 3 bases and J 4 bases; nucleotides not matched to a gene: 4. The CDR3 runs 14 residues. The CDR3: CSARDRGRVYGYTF. CDR3 DNA sequence: TGCAGTGCTAGGGACAGGGGGCGCGTCTATGGCTACACCTTC.

This clonotype was recorded many times. The chain combines TRBV18 with TRBJ1-1; 8 bases map to TRBD1. CDR3 length: 13 amino acids. The germline CDR1 and CDR2 sequences are KGHSH and LQKENI. J was trimmed by 4 bases and V by 8 bases; bases with no gene match: 6. The CDR3 region has the DNA TGTGCCAGCCAGGACAGGGTACTCACTGAAGCTTTCTTT. Translated, it gives CASQDRVLTEAFF.

In its sample, this clonotype was seen many times. CDR3 nucleotide sequence: TGTGCCAGCCTCGGGACTAGCGGAGGAGATACGCAGTATTTT. It is translated as CASLGTSGGDTQYF. This sequence joins TRBV18 and TRBJ2-3; 11 positions agree with TRBD2. Germline CDR1 reads KGHSH; CDR2 reads LQKENI. Trimming removed 8 bases from V and 5 bases from J; junction bases left unmatched: 6. CDR3 length: 14 amino acids.

This clonotype was recorded many times. The rearrangement uses TRBV3-1 and TRBJ2-2; 9 bases match TRBD2. Germline values: CDR1 LGHDT, CDR2 YNNKEL (reference sequence). The CDR3 has 16 amino acids. The J segment lost 3 bases and the V segment lost 4 bases, leaving 6 bases of the junction unmatched. The CDR3 sequence: CASSPNPSGDTGELFF. The CDR3 DNA is TGTGCCAGCAGCCCGAACCCTAGCGGGGACACCGGGGAGCTGTTTTTT.

V is TRBV30 and J is TRBJ1-5; D unresolved. CDR3 size: 13 residues. V gave up 0 bases and J gave up 8 bases, with 11 bases separating them. Germline values: CDR1 GTSNPN, CDR2 SVGIG (reference sequence). The CDR3 is CAWSVLGGEPQHF. The CDR3 DNA follows: TGTGCCTGGAGTGTATTGGGCGGCGAGCCCCAGCATTTT.

Many counts were recorded for this clonotype. The chain uses TRBV10-3 and TRBJ2-5; 8 nucleotides line up with TRBD1. The junction had 6 bases not matched to a gene; V was cut back by 4 bases and J by 2 bases. Germline CDR1 reads ENHRY; CDR2 reads SYGVKD. The CDR3 totals 15 residues. The CDR3: CAISAGGLPQETQYF. As DNA, the CDR3 is TGTGCCATCAGTGCAGGGGGCCTACCGCAAGAGACCCAGTACTTC.

This clonotype came up many times. The rearrangement uses TRBV28 and TRBJ1-1; D gene unclear. The ends were cut back, 5 bases at V and 1 base at J, with 8 bases in the middle. The CDR3 is 13 amino acids. Germline V gives CDR1 MDHEN, CDR2 SYDVKM. The CDR3 spells CASSLHTNTEAFF. The CDR3 nucleotides read TGTGCCAGCAGTCTGCACACGAACACTGAAGCTTTCTTT.

The chain combines TRBV20-1 with TRBJ1-5; TRBD1 agrees at 9 bases. Germline V CDR1 and CDR2: DFQATT, SNEGSKA (reference sequence). The CDR3 runs to 13 residues. J gave up 7 bases and V 6 bases, and 7 bases lay outside the gene matches. The DNA for the CDR3 is TGCAGTGCAACAGGGGGCGCGGGGCAGCCCCAGCATTTT. As protein: CSATGGAGQPQHF.

This chain connects TRBV20-1 to TRBJ2-4; 8 bases are shared with TRBD1. CDR1 DFQATT and CDR2 SNEGSKA come from the germline V gene (reference sequence). This CDR3 is 17 amino acids long. Trimming cost V 4 bases and J 2 bases; bases outside gene matches: 13. CDR3 amino acids: CSAMVSLGQVTKNIQYF. The DNA for the CDR3 is TGCAGTGCTATGGTATCCCTGGGACAGGTGACCAAAAACATTCAGTACTTC.

This clonotype has ten or more counts. V gene TRBV10-3 combines with J gene TRBJ2-3; D is ambiguous. The CDR3 is 13 residues long. With 5 bases removed from V and 3 bases from J, the gap between germline ends came to 9 bases. Germline V gives CDR1 ENHRY, CDR2 SYGVKD. CDR3 nucleotides: TGTGCCATCAGTCCGGGCCTAACAGATACGCAGTATTTT. This gives the protein CAISPGLTDTQYF.

V gene TRBV4-2 combines with J gene TRBJ1-1; 9 bases are a match to TRBD1. This CDR3 spans 17 amino acids. The junction had 13 bases not matched to a gene; V was cut back by 4 bases and J by 4 bases. Germline V gene sequence: CDR1 LGHNA, CDR2 YNFKEQ. This CDR3 is CASSPTLGQGTGTEAFF. CDR3 DNA sequence: TGTGCCAGCAGCCCGACACTTGGACAGGGGACAGGCACTGAAGCTTTCTTT.

This clonotype was seen many times. V gene TRBV7-2 combines with J gene TRBJ2-1, with 8 bases that match TRBD2. The CDR3 length is 15 residues. Germline lookup yields CDR1 SGHTA and CDR2 FQGNSA. The J segment lost 5 bases and the V segment lost 5 bases, leaving 8 bases of the junction unmatched. CDR3 loop: CASSPPGGPHNEQFF. In DNA, the CDR3 is TGTGCCAGCAGCCCCCCGGGGGGGCCGCACAATGAGCAGTTCTTC.

For this clonotype: A much bigger clone sits one base away, suggesting this may be a read error. No conserved phenylalanine or tryptophan ends this CDR3, so it is likely a read error. The J gene is TRBJ1-1, the V gene TRBV6-1; D uncertain. The CDR3 sequence is 14 residues long. Germline CDR1 reads MNHNS; CDR2 reads SASEGT. Trimming stripped 6 bases from V and 1 base from J, with 12 bases between. The DNA for the CDR3 is TGTGCCAGCAGCACCGATGGAGGGAACACTGAAGCTTTCCTT. It is translated as CASSTDGGNTEAFL.

The V and J genes are TRBV19 and TRBJ2-7; weak D call: TRBD2 (5 bases). Looked up from germline, CDR1 is LNHDA and CDR2 is SQIVND (reference sequence). This CDR3 spans 12 amino acids. The germline V and J ends were trimmed by 8 bases and 7 bases, with 15 bases remaining between them. CDR3 loop: CASGGGRYEQYF. The CDR3 bases are TGTGCCAGTGGAGGTGGGCGTTATGAGCAGTACTTC.

This clonotype was detected ten times or more. In nucleotides, the CDR3 is TGTGCCAGCAGTCGTCTCGGGATAGCGGGAGTTCATAATGAGCAGTTCTTC. It encodes CASSRLGIAGVHNEQFF. The rearrangement joins TRBV6-1 to TRBJ2-1; 9 bases are shared with TRBD2. In germline, CDR1 is MNHNS, CDR2 SASEGT. The trim removed 5 bases at V and 7 bases at J, leaving 15 bases unmatched. This CDR3 is 17 amino acids long.

At least ten counts were recorded for this clonotype. The chain recombines TRBV7-8 with TRBJ1-5; possibly TRBD1 for D (6 bases). The CDR3 is made up of 13 amino acids. V gave up 8 bases and J gave up 3 bases, with 11 bases separating them. CDR1 is SGHVS, CDR2 FQNEAQ, per germline. The DNA for the CDR3 is TGTGCCAGCGTCGCAGGGGCCAATCAGCCCCAGCATTTT. This sequence encodes CASVAGANQPQHF.

This chain links TRBV6-6 with TRBJ1-4; D is ambiguous. Germline V gene lookup returns CDR1 MNHNY and CDR2 SVGAGI (reference sequence). This CDR3 contains 13 residues. The ends were cut back, 3 bases at V and 8 bases at J, with 10 bases in the middle. This CDR3 reads CASSYPHEEKLFF. The DNA of the CDR3 is TGTGCCAGCAGTTATCCCCACGAAGAAAAACTGTTTTTT.

The table lists this clonotype with a few counts. V and J are TRBV6-2 or TRBV6-3 and TRBJ1-4; TRBD1 matches 10 bases. The germline CDR1 and CDR2 sequences are MNHEY and SVGEGT. The CDR3 has 14 residues. V was clipped by 6 bases and J by 5 bases; unmatched bases: 3. This CDR3 reads CASRLTGGNEKLFF. The DNA for the CDR3 is TGTGCCAGCAGACTGACAGGGGGCAATGAAAAACTGTTTTTT.

This clonotype showed up many times. The chain uses TRBV2 and TRBJ2-5, with 8 nucleotides matching TRBD2. Germline CDR1 reads SNHLY; CDR2 reads FYNNEI. This CDR3 is built from 14 residues. J lost 5 bases, V lost 7 bases, and 9 bases had no gene match. Written as DNA, the CDR3 is TGTGCCAGCAAAGAGCGGGGGTTAGGGGAGACCCAGTACTTC. Translation: CASKERGLGETQYF.

The V call is TRBV4-1, the J call TRBJ1-1; 7 bases match TRBD1. The CDR3 loop spans 12 amino acids. After removal of 1 base from V and 10 bases from J, the junction contained 3 bases not matched to a gene. Germline V gives CDR1 MGHRA, CDR2 YSYEKL. The CDR3 is CASSQGQGGAFF. CDR3 DNA: TGCGCCAGCAGCCAAGGACAGGGAGGAGCTTTCTTT.

This clonotype was picked up many times. The chain couples TRBV7-9 to TRBJ2-5; 8 bases are a match to TRBD2. The V gene end was trimmed by 4 bases and the J gene end by 2 bases; junction bases not matched to a gene: 3. CDR1 SEHNR and CDR2 FQNEAQ come from the germline V gene (reference sequence). This CDR3 has 14 amino acids. In DNA, the CDR3 is TGTGCCAGCAGCTCTAGCGGGCAACAAGAGACCCAGTACTTC. It yields the protein CASSSSGQQETQYF.

V is TRBV7-9 and J is TRBJ2-2; possibly TRBD2 for D (6 bases). The CDR3 extends over 14 amino acids. Trimming cost V 10 bases and J 1 base, with 13 bases left between them. Germline V gives CDR1 SEHNR, CDR2 FQNEAQ (reference sequence). CDR3 DNA sequence: TGTGCCACCGTGGAGGGACGGAACACCGGGGAGCTGTTTTTT. Translation gives CATVEGRNTGELFF.

This clonotype was detected a few times. The chain uses TRBV5-1 and TRBJ2-3; unclear D gene. The V gene's germline CDR1 is SGHRS and CDR2 YFSETQ. This CDR3 comprises 17 residues. Trimming took off 4 bases at V and 0 bases at J, with 18 bases between the two ends. The CDR3 DNA sequence: TGCGCCAGCAGCCTCCGCGGTACGTTGTCTAGCACAGATACGCAGTATTTT. The encoded protein is CASSLRGTLSSTDTQYF.

V gene TRBV19 combines with J gene TRBJ2-5; 7 nucleotides line up with TRBD1. There are 16 residues in the CDR3. V was clipped by 5 bases and J by 2 bases; unmatched bases: 11. Germline assignment: CDR1 LNHDA and CDR2 SQIVND (reference sequence). The CDR3 region has the DNA TGTGCCAGTAGTTTATCCACAGGGGCGGTACAAGAGACCCAGTACTTC. Translating gives CASSLSTGAVQETQYF.